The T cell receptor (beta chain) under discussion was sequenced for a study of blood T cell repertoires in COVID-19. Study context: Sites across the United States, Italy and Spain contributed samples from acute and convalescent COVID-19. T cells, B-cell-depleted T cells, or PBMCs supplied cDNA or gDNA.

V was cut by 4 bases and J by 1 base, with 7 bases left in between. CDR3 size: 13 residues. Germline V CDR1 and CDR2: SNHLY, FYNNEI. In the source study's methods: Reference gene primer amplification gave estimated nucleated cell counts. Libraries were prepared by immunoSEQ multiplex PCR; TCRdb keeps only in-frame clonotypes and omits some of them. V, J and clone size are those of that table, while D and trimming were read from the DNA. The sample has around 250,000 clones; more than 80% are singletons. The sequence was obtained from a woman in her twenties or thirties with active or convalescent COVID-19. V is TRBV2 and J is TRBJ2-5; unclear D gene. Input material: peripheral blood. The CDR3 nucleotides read TGTGCCAGCAGTGTTGAGTTCCAAGAGACCCAGTACTTC. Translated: CASSVEFQETQYF.